Below are 17 T cell receptor beta chains sequenced from a single sample in a study of T cells in Graves' hyperthyroidism and ophthalmopathy. TCR beta CDR3 regions were amplified from RNA transcripts. A first-round RT-PCR of the TCR CDR3 used the HTBI primer set. TCRdb reprocessed the multiplex PCR reads with MiXCR, giving one entry per CDR3 protein. In the table there are 140,000 or so distinct CDR3 sequences, approximately 20% of which are singletons. Sequencing used blood. These receptors were collected from a woman in her 50s with Graves' hyperthyroidism that later progressed to Graves' ophthalmopathy.

This clonotype was found a few times. The rearrangement links TRBV4-2 to TRBJ2-1, with D uncertain. Germline V gene sequence: CDR1 LGHNA, CDR2 YNFKEQ. There are 13 residues in the CDR3. Deletions cut 4 bases from V and 3 bases from J, with 7 bases between. The CDR3: CASSPSNYNEQFF. The CDR3, as DNA: TGTGCCAGCAGCCCCTCTAACTACAATGAGCAGTTCTTC.

This clonotype was seen only a few times. The chain uses TRBV6-2 or TRBV6-3 and TRBJ1-3; D is possibly TRBD1 (5 bases). Trimming took off 7 bases at V and 1 base at J, with 20 bases between the two ends. Germline CDR1 MNHEY, CDR2 SVGEGT. The CDR3 totals 17 residues. The CDR3 loop reads CASTLGPAGLSGNTIYF. The DNA for the CDR3 is TGTGCCAGCACCCTAGGGCCCGCAGGGTTATCTGGAAACACCATATATTTT.

Worth noting for this clonotype: One end of the junction varies from germline; a read error may be responsible. The chain joins TRBV5-1 to TRBJ2-5; 10 nucleotides align to TRBD2. CDR1 is SGHRS and CDR2 is YFSETQ in the germline V gene. The CDR3 has 14 residues. CDR3 nucleotide sequence: TGCGCCAGCAGCCCCGGGACTAGCGCGGAAGAAGAGGACTTC. Translation gives CASSPGTSAEEEDF.

The genes are TRBV10-1 and TRBJ2-6, with D tentatively TRBD1 or TRBD2 (5 bases each). Trimming left V 4 bases short and J 2 bases short, with 9 bases between. CDR3 length: 15 residues. CDR1 is WNHNN, CDR2 SYGVQD, per germline (reference sequence). The CDR3, as DNA: TGCGCCAGCAGTGGGTCGGGACCTGGGGCCAACGTCCTGACTTTC. It is translated as CASSGSGPGANVLTF.

This clonotype has ten or more counts. The chain joins TRBV11-2 to TRBJ1-1; D is perhaps TRBD1 (6 bases). Deletions cut 5 bases from V and 1 base from J, with 14 bases between. Germline-derived CDR1 and CDR2 are SGHAT and FQNNGV. This CDR3 spans 15 amino acids. The DNA of the CDR3 is TGTGCCAGCAGCGGTATGACAGGCCCGAACACTGAAGCTTTCTTT. It encodes CASSGMTGPNTEAFF.

This chain links TRBV20-1 with TRBJ1-1, with a tentative D call TRBD1 (5 bases). This CDR3 has 14 amino acids. V lost 1 base and J 4 bases, leaving 13 bases between the germline ends. The germline V gene encodes CDR1 DFQATT and CDR2 SNEGSKA (reference sequence). The CDR3 here is CSARVKLGGTEAFF. CDR3 sequence (DNA): TGCAGTGCTAGAGTGAAATTGGGGGGCACTGAAGCTTTCTTT.

This clonotype was recorded many times. This rearrangement joins TRBV2 to TRBJ1-5; tentatively, D is TRBD1 (6 bases). CDR3 length: 13 residues. The V end was cut by 7 bases, the J end by 5 bases, with 12 bases between. The germline CDR1 and CDR2 sequences are SNHLY and FYNNEI. The DNA for the CDR3 is TGTGCCAGCAACGGGACACCTGATCAGCCCCAGCATTTT. As protein: CASNGTPDQPQHF.

In this sample, this clonotype turned up many times. This chain's CDR3 is CASSLASDRGYEQYF. The CDR3 DNA is TGTGCCAGCAGCTTAGCCTCGGACAGGGGGTACGAGCAGTACTTC. The V call is TRBV11-2, the J call TRBJ2-7; TRBD1 agrees at 10 bases. Germline V gives CDR1 SGHAT, CDR2 FQNNGV. The CDR3 extends over 15 amino acids. V lost 1 base, J lost 4 bases, and 4 bases stayed unmatched.

In this sample, this clonotype turned up a few times. V gene TRBV9 combines with J gene TRBJ2-5; 7 bases are a match to TRBD1. The CDR3 is 16 residues long. Looked up from germline, CDR1 is SGDLS and CDR2 is YYNGEE. The trim removed 4 bases at V and 5 bases at J, leaving 14 bases unmatched. The CDR3 DNA sequence: TGTGCCAGCAGCTTAGGGGCAAGGGGGCGTGGTGAGACCCAGTACTTC. It specifies CASSLGARGRGETQYF.

The table lists this clonotype with many counts. The chain employs TRBV6-1 and TRBJ2-5, with D perhaps assigned TRBD1 or TRBD2 (7 bases each). Germline CDR1 reads MNHNS; CDR2 reads SASEGT. V dropped 2 bases and J dropped 5 bases, with 12 bases sitting between them. There are 14 residues in the CDR3. CDR3 sequence: CASSEQGGYETQYF. In DNA, the CDR3 is TGTGCCAGCAGTGAACAGGGGGGGTACGAGACCCAGTACTTC.

This chain links TRBV18 with TRBJ2-2, with 12 positions matching TRBD2. J lost 6 bases, V lost 6 bases, and 14 bases had no gene match. CDR1 and CDR2 (germline): KGHSH, LQKENI. This CDR3 is 18 amino acids long. CDR3: CASSPSRTSGMFPGELFF. DNA for the CDR3: TGTGCCAGCTCGCCCTCCCGGACTAGCGGGATGTTCCCCGGGGAGCTGTTTTTT.

This clonotype was recorded many times. The chain links TRBV6-1 to TRBJ2-1, with D perhaps being TRBD1 or TRBD2 (5 bases each). The CDR3 has 12 residues. Germline V lookup: CDR1 MNHNS, CDR2 SASEGT. Trimming shortened V by 5 bases and J by 7 bases, and 9 bases separated the two germline ends. The CDR3 is CASSLRGNEQFF. DNA for the CDR3: TGTGCCAGCAGTTTGAGGGGAAATGAGCAGTTCTTC.

This clonotype was observed at least ten times. The rearrangement joins TRBV30 to TRBJ2-1; D is tentatively TRBD1 or TRBD2 (5 bases each). CDR3 length: 12 residues. V was clipped by 7 bases and J by 3 bases, with 10 bases between them. The germline V gene encodes CDR1 GTSNPN and CDR2 SVGIG (reference sequence). CDR3 bases: TGTGCCTCGGGACGGAACTACAATGAGCAGTTCTTC. It yields the protein CASGRNYNEQFF.

This clonotype was seen many times. The chain recombines TRBV7-8 with TRBJ2-4; D tentatively fits TRBD1 or TRBD2 (5 bases each). Germline CDR1 is SGHVS and CDR2 is FQNEAQ. V lost 5 bases to trimming and J lost 0 bases, with 11 bases between them. There are 15 residues in the CDR3. CDR3 residues: CASSAHGTAKNIQYF. The CDR3 DNA reads TGTGCCAGCAGCGCACACGGGACAGCCAAAAACATTCAGTACTTC.

The V and J genes are TRBV14 and TRBJ1-2; D is possibly TRBD1 (6 bases). Between the trimmed V and J ends, which lost 1 base and 3 bases, there was a span of 12 bases. The germline V gene has CDR1 SGHDN and CDR2 FVKESK. The CDR3 loop spans 15 amino acids. CDR3 nucleotides: TGTGCCAGCAGCCAAGTTCCGGGGGCGGACTATGGCTACACCTTC. Protein sequence: CASSQVPGADYGYTF.

In its sample, this clonotype was seen many times. The chain uses TRBV6-1 and TRBJ2-5, with a possible D match to TRBD2 (6 bases). V was pared by 10 bases and J by 4 bases, with 19 bases between. There are 14 residues in the CDR3. Germline V gives CDR1 MNHNS, CDR2 SASEGT. This chain's CDR3 is CATMRKAGGETQYF. In DNA, the CDR3 is TGTGCCACTATGAGAAAGGCCGGGGGAGAGACCCAGTACTTC.

This clonotype was found many times. The chain uses TRBV6-1 and TRBJ1-5; D perhaps matches TRBD1 (5 bases). Germline lookup yields CDR1 MNHNS and CDR2 SASEGT. Trimming stripped 5 bases from V and 0 bases from J, with 17 bases between. The CDR3 runs 17 residues. CDR3 residues: CASSYVFPRDSNQPQHF. CDR3 in DNA: TGTGCCAGCAGTTATGTCTTCCCCAGGGATAGCAATCAGCCCCAGCATTTT.